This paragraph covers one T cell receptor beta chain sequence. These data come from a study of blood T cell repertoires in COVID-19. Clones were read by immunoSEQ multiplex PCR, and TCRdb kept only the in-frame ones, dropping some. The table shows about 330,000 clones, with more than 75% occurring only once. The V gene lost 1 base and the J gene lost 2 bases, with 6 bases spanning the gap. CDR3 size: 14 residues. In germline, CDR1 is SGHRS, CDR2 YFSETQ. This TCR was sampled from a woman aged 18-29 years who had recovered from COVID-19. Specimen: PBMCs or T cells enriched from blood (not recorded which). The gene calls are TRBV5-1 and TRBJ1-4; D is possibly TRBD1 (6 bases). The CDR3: CASSLQGTNEKLFF. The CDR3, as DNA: TGCGCCAGCAGCTTGCAGGGGACTAATGAAAAACTGTTTTTT.